This record looks at one TCR beta chain sequence and its context. Its antigen is undetermined. Through a sample-barcoded 5' primer and a J-beta primer mix, a second PCR was run for about 6 to 12 cycles. TCRdb reprocessed the 5' RACE reads via MiXCR and lists one record per CDR3 protein. The sample records about 1,500,000 distinct CDR3 sequences, around 39% being singletons. Germline V CDR1 and CDR2: SGHRS, YFSETQ. V dropped 4 bases and J dropped 2 bases, with 18 bases sitting between them. There are 16 residues in the CDR3. This sample was taken from a study of blood T cells in healthy people across ages. Points from the study as a whole: While age rose, TCR beta diversity per million T cells dropped in a roughly linear way. Researchers judged that diversity estimates from one million T cells fell short of true values.

The sequencing sample was made of blood. The receptor's source is a woman between 18 and 29 years old in good health. The chain links TRBV5-1 to TRBJ1-1; D gene ambiguous. CDR3 DNA: TGCGCCAGCAGCCTAGCCGCGGGCCTCACCAACACTGAAGCTTTCTTT. Translation: CASSLAAGLTNTEAFF.